These 5 T cell receptor beta chains share one sample of origin, sequenced in a study of T cell responses to AZD1222 COVID-19 vaccine. Produced via immunoSEQ multiplex PCR; TCRdb's table is partial and in-frame only. The sample carries approximately 74,000 clones, 86% recorded once. The source material was peripheral blood, sampled on day 0 of AZD1222 vaccination. The receptors were sampled from an adult in good health.

The chain has TRBV27 and TRBJ1-1, with TRBD1 identical over 8 bases. V gave up 5 bases and J gave up 6 bases; unmatched junction bases: 8. The CDR3 consists of 14 residues. Germline loops: CDR1 MNHEY, CDR2 SMNVEV (reference sequence). The CDR3 sequence is CASSGGTGPSEAFF. The DNA of the CDR3 is TGTGCCAGCAGTGGCGGGACAGGACCATCTGAAGCTTTCTTT.

The rearrangement joins TRBV7-3 to TRBJ2-7; D is unclear. From germline, CDR1 is SGHTA and CDR2 FQGTGA. This CDR3 is 13 amino acids long. V gave up 4 bases and J gave up 6 bases, with 13 bases separating them. The chain's CDR3 is CASSSRAGREQYF. The CDR3 DNA sequence: TGTGCCAGCAGCTCAAGGGCCGGTCGCGAGCAGTACTTC.

The chain links TRBV28 to TRBJ1-2, with TRBD1 as a possible D gene (6 bases). The CDR3 contains 19 residues. V was pared by 6 bases and J by 5 bases, with 31 bases between. Germline V lookup: CDR1 MDHEN, CDR2 SYDVKM. This CDR3 reads CASRIPDGTPINYRYGYTF. CDR3 DNA: TGTGCCAGCAGAATCCCCGACGGGACACCTATAAACTATCGGTATGGCTACACCTTC.

V gene TRBV7-2 combines with J gene TRBJ2-2; 8 bases fit TRBD1. This CDR3 region has 17 residues. Trimming cost V 5 bases and J 4 bases; bases outside gene matches: 12. Per germline, CDR1 SGHTA and CDR2 FQGNSA. For the CDR3, the DNA is TGTGCCAGCAGCCAGGACAGGGTCTCTGTTAGCACCGGGGAGCTGTTTTTT. Protein sequence: CASSQDRVSVSTGELFF.

The CDR3 DNA follows: TGTGCCACCCAAGACAGAGTTAATTCACCCCTCCACTTT. This encodes CATQDRVNSPLHF. This rearrangement joins TRBV2 to TRBJ1-6, with D tentatively TRBD1 (5 bases). Germline loops: CDR1 SNHLY, CDR2 FYNNEI. This CDR3 is 13 amino acids long. Trimming left V 10 bases short and J 6 bases short, with 13 bases between.